A single sample is the source of the 32 T cell receptor beta chains below, sequenced in a study of cytomegalovirus exposure and HLA in healthy donors. Vbeta (60) and Jbeta (13) primers were used in the PCR. Clones were sequenced by immunoSEQ multiplex PCR, and TCRdb holds only the in-frame ones, with some missing. The sample yields around 110,000 clones, roughly 79% seen once. Material: PBMCs. Receptor source: a woman between 25 and 40 years old in good health and CMV-seronegative.

This clone appeared a single time. The rearrangement links TRBV5-1 to TRBJ2-5, with 7 bases lining up with TRBD1. The DNA matches TRBJ2-7 better at its end, which makes the J call doubtful. This CDR3 has 14 amino acids. Germline V gives CDR1 SGHRS, CDR2 YFSETQ. Here the CDR3 reads CASSGTGTANEQYF. Here the CDR3 DNA reads TGCGCCAGCAGCGGAACCGGGACAGCCAACGAGCAGTACTTC.

The chain has TRBV5-1 and TRBJ2-7; the D is unclear. The CDR3 runs to 13 residues. Germline V gives CDR1 SGHRS, CDR2 YFSETQ. The ends were cut back, 3 bases at V and 4 bases at J, with 11 bases in the middle. Written as DNA, the CDR3 is TGCGCCAGCAGCTCTGACATTCTGTACGAGCAGTACTTC. Translation gives CASSSDILYEQYF.

The chain employs TRBV11-2 and TRBJ2-7; 11 nucleotides line up with TRBD2. The CDR3 contains 17 residues. The ends lost 5 bases at V and 4 bases at J; junction bases unmatched: 13. CDR1 and CDR2 (germline): SGHAT, FQNNGV. CDR3 in amino acids: CASSVTGLAESQYEQYF. The CDR3, as DNA: TGTGCCAGCAGCGTAACGGGACTAGCGGAATCTCAATACGAGCAGTACTTC. Using reference TRBV11-2 and TRBJ2-7 for the parts outside the CDR3, the full variable domain is EAGVAQSPRYKIIEKRQSVAFWCNPISGHATLYWYQQILGQGPKLLIQFQNNGVVDDSQLPKDRFSAERLKGVDSTLKIQPAKLEDSAVYLCASSVTGLAESQYEQYFGPGTRLTVT.

This clone was counted many times. V and J are TRBV6-1 and TRBJ1-1, with D possibly matching TRBD1 (6 bases). Germline values: CDR1 MNHNS, CDR2 SASEGT. The CDR3 spans 13 residues. Trimming left V 9 bases short and J 1 base short, with 12 bases between. Written as DNA, the CDR3 is TGTGCCAGTAGCAGGGGATGGAACACTGAAGCTTTCTTT. Translated, it gives CASSRGWNTEAFF.

The chain has TRBV6-6 and TRBJ2-5, with TRBD2 identical over 8 bases. The end of the DNA aligns better with TRBJ2-7, so the J call may be wrong. CDR1 is MNHNY and CDR2 is SVGAGI in the germline V gene (reference sequence). The CDR3 is made up of 15 amino acids. CDR3 in amino acids: CASSYSSGSPYEQYF. Written as DNA, the CDR3 is TGTGCCAGCAGTTACTCGAGCGGGAGTCCCTACGAGCAGTACTTC.

The chain employs TRBV28 and TRBJ2-2, with D perhaps matching TRBD2 (6 bases). The CDR3 runs to 15 residues. Germline values: CDR1 MDHEN, CDR2 SYDVKM. V lost 6 bases and J lost 4, with 15 bases in between. CDR3 in amino acids: CASSTGSAGTGELFF. The CDR3 coding sequence is TGTGCCAGCAGCACAGGATCAGCGGGCACCGGGGAGCTGTTTTTT.

The gene calls are TRBV28 and TRBJ2-1, with a possible D match to TRBD2 (6 bases). The V and J ends lost 7 bases and 7 bases respectively, with 20 bases between them. The CDR3 sequence is 15 residues long. Per germline, CDR1 MDHEN and CDR2 SYDVKM. The CDR3 bases are TGTGCCAGCAATAGGAGGGATCTAGTTTTGAATGAGCAGTTCTTC. This codes for CASNRRDLVLNEQFF.

CDR3 sequence: CASRNRGLAYSNQPQHF. CDR3 DNA: TGTGCCAGCAGAAACAGGGGGTTGGCCTATAGCAATCAGCCCCAGCATTTT. The rearrangement joins TRBV28 to TRBJ1-5, with 8 bases aligning to TRBD1. With V trimmed by 6 bases and J by 0 bases, 10 bases remained unmatched. The CDR3 runs 17 residues. Germline V lookup: CDR1 MDHEN, CDR2 SYDVKM. The variable domain in full, completed from reference TRBV28 and TRBJ1-5, reads DVKVTQSSRYLVKRTGEKVFLECVQDMDHENMFWYRQDPGLGLRLIYFSYDVKMKEKGDIPEGYSVSREKKERFSLILESASTNQTSMYLCASRNRGLAYSNQPQHFGDGTRLSIL.

V usage is TRBV6-5 and J usage is TRBJ2-1, with D possibly being TRBD2 (5 bases). The germline CDR1 and CDR2 sequences are MNHEY and SVGAGI. The CDR3 is made up of 13 amino acids. The V end was cut by 2 bases, the J end by 10 bases, with 12 bases between. The CDR3 region is CASSYGSLGEQFF. Here the CDR3 DNA reads TGTGCCAGCAGTTACGGGAGTCTCGGCGAGCAGTTCTTC.

This chain connects TRBV5-4 to TRBJ2-7; D not resolved. Per the germline V gene, CDR1 is SGHNT and CDR2 is YYREEE (reference sequence). This CDR3 region has 14 residues. The germline V and J ends were trimmed by 5 bases and 0 bases, with 12 bases remaining between them. CDR3 amino acids: CASRLTASSYEQYF. The DNA for the CDR3 is TGTGCCAGCAGGTTGACTGCGAGCTCCTACGAGCAGTACTTC.

There are a few counts of this clone. The chain links TRBV6-5 to TRBJ2-3; D ambiguous. V was shortened by 2 bases and J by 4 bases, with 13 bases between the two germline ends. The CDR3 consists of 15 residues. CDR1 is MNHEY, CDR2 SVGAGI, per germline. CDR3 amino acids: CASSYDLPRADTQYF. In nucleotides, the CDR3 is TGTGCCAGCAGTTACGACCTTCCCCGGGCAGATACGCAGTATTTT.

This chain links TRBV7-9 with TRBJ2-7; 8 bases are shared with TRBD1. Germline V CDR1 and CDR2: SEHNR, FQNEAQ (reference sequence). V shed 5 bases, J shed 2 bases, and the junction held 11 bases outside the gene matches. This CDR3 region has 16 residues. CDR3 sequence (DNA): TGTGCCAGCAGCGGAGAACAGGGGGATCTTGCCTACGAGCAGTACTTC. This translates into CASSGEQGDLAYEQYF.

This rearrangement joins TRBV14 to TRBJ1-5; TRBD1 aligns across 7 bases. V shed 1 base and J 1 base; nucleotides not matched to a gene: 19. Germline V gives CDR1 SGHDN, CDR2 FVKESK. The CDR3 runs to 21 residues. The CDR3 protein is CASSQGRLRNRRGGSNQPQHF. The CDR3 nucleotides read TGTGCCAGCAGCCAAGGACGGTTGCGGAATAGGAGAGGGGGCAGCAATCAGCCCCAGCATTTT.

The CDR3 sequence is CASSPLAVNTGELFF. The CDR3 DNA reads TGTGCCAGCTCACCGTTAGCGGTGAACACCGGGGAGCTGTTTTTT. This chain links TRBV18 with TRBJ2-2; a possible D gene is TRBD2 (6 bases). Deletions cut 3 bases from V and 1 base from J, with 9 bases between. From germline, CDR1 is KGHSH and CDR2 LQKENI. The CDR3 covers 15 residues.

The chain couples TRBV4-3 to TRBJ2-7; a possible D gene is TRBD2 (5 bases). The V end was cut by 1 base, the J end by 3 bases, with 13 bases between. The V gene's germline CDR1 is LGHNA and CDR2 YSLEER. This CDR3 region has 15 residues. The CDR3 sequence is CASSQGRLAYYEQYF. The CDR3 nucleotides are TGCGCCAGCAGCCAAGGGAGGCTAGCTTACTACGAGCAGTACTTC.

This chain connects TRBV29-1 to TRBJ2-7, with D perhaps matching TRBD2 (7 bases). The CDR3 sequence is 12 residues long. Germline CDR1 reads SQVTM; CDR2 reads ANQGSEA. V was clipped by 7 bases and J by 9 bases, with 19 bases between them. CDR3 coding DNA: TGCAGCGCGGGAGAGGGGGGGGTTGGGCAGTACTTC. It codes for CSAGEGGVGQYF.

The rearrangement joins TRBV2 to TRBJ2-5; maybe TRBD2 (5 bases). Near its end, the DNA agrees better with TRBJ2-7, so the J call may be wrong. Germline V CDR1 and CDR2: SNHLY, FYNNEI. CDR3 length: 13 residues. CDR3 in DNA: TGTGCCAGCAGCGGGGAGACATTCTACGAGCAGTACTTC. This gives the protein CASSGETFYEQYF.

V usage is TRBV9 and J usage is TRBJ2-3; the match to TRBD2 covers 11 bases. Unmatched junction bases numbered 4, after V lost 0 bases and J lost 4 bases. This CDR3 comprises 16 residues. Germline V lookup: CDR1 SGDLS, CDR2 YYNGEE. CDR3 DNA: TGTGCCAGCAGCGTAGGGTCTAGCGGGAGGCCAGATACGCAGTATTTT. It specifies CASSVGSSGRPDTQYF.

This chain uses TRBV11-2 with TRBJ2-1, with TRBD2 matching over 12 bases. CDR1 and CDR2 from the germline V gene are SGHAT and FQNNGV. After removal of 3 bases from V and 4 bases from J, the junction contained 7 bases not matched to a gene. The CDR3 runs 17 residues. The CDR3 reads CASSFLAGGGGYNEQFF. The CDR3 DNA sequence: TGTGCCAGCAGCTTCCTAGCGGGAGGGGGAGGTTACAATGAGCAGTTCTTC.

The genes are TRBV19 and TRBJ1-4, with D unclear. CDR3 size: 17 residues. Germline loops: CDR1 LNHDA, CDR2 SQIVND (reference sequence). V gave up 1 base and J gave up 2 bases, with 14 bases separating them. CDR3 sequence (DNA): TGTGCCAGTAGTATAGGCGCCATATCGAGGACTAATGAAAAACTGTTTTTT. Amino acids: CASSIGAISRTNEKLFF.

The chain joins TRBV7-8 to TRBJ1-2; D remains ambiguous. This CDR3 region has 13 residues. Germline CDR1 reads SGHVS; CDR2 reads FQNEAQ. Trimming removed 5 bases from V and 4 bases from J, with 11 bases in between. The CDR3: CASSPGEGYGYTF. The CDR3 region has the DNA TGTGCCAGCAGCCCCGGGGAGGGCTATGGCTACACCTTC.

This chain uses TRBV10-2 with TRBJ2-3, with a possible D match to TRBD1 (6 bases). V shed 3 bases and J shed 4 bases, with 8 bases lying between them. Germline CDR1 is WSHSY and CDR2 is SAAADI. This CDR3 has 13 amino acids. The CDR3 bases are TGCGCCAGCAGTGAACAGGGACCAGATACGCAGTATTTT. It translates to CASSEQGPDTQYF.

This clone has only a few counts. The chain combines TRBV19 with TRBJ1-1; no firm D call. The V end was cut by 5 bases, the J end by 7 bases, with 14 bases between. The germline V gene has CDR1 LNHDA and CDR2 SQIVND (reference sequence). This CDR3 contains 13 residues. DNA of the CDR3: TGTGCCAGTAGTCTCGTCAAAAACGGTGAAGCTTTCTTT. Its translation is CASSLVKNGEAFF.

This clone is a singleton in its sample. The chain combines TRBV30 with TRBJ2-1; 8 nucleotides match TRBD2. The CDR3 loop spans 12 amino acids. The V and J ends lost 7 bases and 9 bases, in that order; junction bases with no gene match: 8. Germline loops: CDR1 GTSNPN, CDR2 SVGIG (reference sequence). The CDR3 nucleotides read TGTGCCTTTCTAGCGGGCGTGGGTGAGCAGTTCTTC. Protein: CAFLAGVGEQFF.

The chain carries TRBV11-2 and TRBJ2-3; TRBD1 aligns across 9 bases. V lost 5 bases and J lost 0; bases outside the gene matches: 3. The CDR3 totals 15 residues. CDR1 SGHAT and CDR2 FQNNGV come from the germline V gene. The DNA for the CDR3 is TGTGCCAGCAGCCTGACAGGGGGAAGCACAGATACGCAGTATTTT. Amino acids: CASSLTGGSTDTQYF.

The J gene is TRBJ2-3, the V gene TRBV5-1, with a possible D match to TRBD2 (6 bases). CDR1 and CDR2 (germline): SGHRS, YFSETQ. V was cut by 4 bases and J by 6 bases, with 18 bases left in between. This CDR3 comprises 15 residues. CDR3: CASSAQGLGTDTQYF. In nucleotides, the CDR3 is TGCGCCAGCAGCGCCCAGGGACTCGGGACGGATACGCAGTATTTT.

This clone was seen more than once but under ten times. The chain carries TRBV7-6 and TRBJ2-3; possibly TRBD1 for D (5 bases). The germline V and J ends were trimmed by 2 bases and 3 bases, with 9 bases remaining between them. The V gene's germline CDR1 is SGHVS and CDR2 FNYEAQ. There are 14 residues in the CDR3. The CDR3, as DNA: TGTGCCAGCAGCTTAAGCCAGGGAACAGATACGCAGTATTTT. This gives the protein CASSLSQGTDTQYF.

This chain uses TRBV18 with TRBJ1-1, with D maybe TRBD1 (6 bases). Germline CDR1 is KGHSH and CDR2 is LQKENI. This CDR3 has 13 amino acids. Trimming cost V 6 bases and J 1 base, with 9 bases left between them. For the CDR3, the DNA is TGTGCCAGCTCCCTACAGGGGAACACTGAAGCTTTCTTT. Encoded protein: CASSLQGNTEAFF.

The V and J genes are TRBV5-6 and TRBJ1-6; D unresolved. The V end lost 0 bases, the J end lost 0 bases, and 7 bases lay between the germline ends. Germline V gene data show CDR1 as SGHDT and CDR2 as YYEEEE. The CDR3 is made up of 16 amino acids. This CDR3 is CASSLVRSSYNSPLHF. In DNA, the CDR3 is TGTGCCAGCAGCTTGGTACGGAGCTCCTATAATTCACCCCTCCACTTT.

The chain has TRBV7-9 and TRBJ2-2, with TRBD2 identical over 9 bases. The germline V gene encodes CDR1 SEHNR and CDR2 FQNEAQ (reference sequence). The CDR3 is made up of 15 amino acids. J gave up 2 bases and V 5 bases, and 3 bases lay outside the gene matches. The CDR3 loop reads CASSGLATNTGELFF. The CDR3 nucleotides read TGTGCCAGCAGCGGACTAGCGACTAACACCGGGGAGCTGTTTTTT.

The chain combines TRBV7-3 with TRBJ2-3, with 13 bases fitting TRBD2. Germline V CDR1 and CDR2: SGHTA, FQGTGA. V gave up 5 bases and J gave up 0 bases; unmatched junction bases: 8. The length of the CDR3 is 18 residues. In nucleotides, the CDR3 is TGTGCCAGCAGCAAAACCGGGACTAGCGGGACGAGCACAGATACGCAGTATTTT. Translation gives CASSKTGTSGTSTDTQYF. Based on the CDR3 plus reference TRBV7-3 and TRBJ2-3, the full variable domain is GAGVSQTPSNKVTEKGKYVELRCDPISGHTALYWYRQSLGQGPEFLIYFQGTGAADDSGLPNDRFFAVRPEGSVSTLKIQRTERGDSAVYLCASSKTGTSGTSTDTQYFGPGTRLTVL.

This clone was counted only a few times. The V gene is TRBV4-3, the J gene TRBJ2-2; TRBD1 is a possible D gene (5 bases). Germline lookup yields CDR1 LGHNA and CDR2 YSLEER. This CDR3 is built from 16 residues. Trimming took 1 base from V and 1 from J, leaving 10 bases between them. The CDR3 DNA is TGCGCCAGCAGCCAAGGCAGGGTGATGAACACCGGGGAGCTGTTTTTT. It specifies CASSQGRVMNTGELFF.